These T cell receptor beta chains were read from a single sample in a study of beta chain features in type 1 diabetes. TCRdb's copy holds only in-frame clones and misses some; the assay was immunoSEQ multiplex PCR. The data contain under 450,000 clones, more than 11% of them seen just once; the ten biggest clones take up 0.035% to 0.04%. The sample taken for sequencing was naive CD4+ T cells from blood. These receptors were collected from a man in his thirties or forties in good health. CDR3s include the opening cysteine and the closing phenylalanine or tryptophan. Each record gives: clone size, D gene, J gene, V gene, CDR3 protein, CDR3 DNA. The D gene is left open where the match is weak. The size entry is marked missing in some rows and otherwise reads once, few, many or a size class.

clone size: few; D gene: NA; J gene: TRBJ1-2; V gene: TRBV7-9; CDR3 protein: CASSSRDYLGYTF; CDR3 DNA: TGTGCCAGCAGCTCTCGGGACTACCTGGGCTACACCTTC
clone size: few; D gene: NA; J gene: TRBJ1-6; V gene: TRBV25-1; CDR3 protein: CASSDLSGRGGSPLHF; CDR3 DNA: TGTGCCAGCAGTGACCTAAGCGGGAGGGGAGGCTCACCCCTCCACTTT
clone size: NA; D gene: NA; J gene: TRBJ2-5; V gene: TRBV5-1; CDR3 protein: CASSRWSLGGIETQYF; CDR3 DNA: TGCGCCAGCAGCAGATGGTCTCTCGGCGGGATAGAGACCCAGTACTTC
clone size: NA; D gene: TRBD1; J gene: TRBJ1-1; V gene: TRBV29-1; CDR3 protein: CSAQPGTGSRAEAFF; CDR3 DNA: TGCAGCGCGCAACCCGGGACAGGGTCCCGGGCTGAAGCTTTCTTT
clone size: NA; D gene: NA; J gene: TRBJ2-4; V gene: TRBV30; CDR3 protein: CAWSVGLGPGAKNIQYF; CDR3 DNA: TGTGCCTGGAGTGTAGGATTAGGCCCGGGGGCCAAAAACATTCAGTACTTC
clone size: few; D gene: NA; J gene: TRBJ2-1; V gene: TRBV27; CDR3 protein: CASSSFYREGGSNEQFF; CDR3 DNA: TGTGCCAGCAGTTCCTTCTACAGGGAGGGGGGATCAAATGAGCAGTTCTTC
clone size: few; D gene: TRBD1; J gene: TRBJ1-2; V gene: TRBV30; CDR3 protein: CAWASGQGYGYTF; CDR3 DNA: TGTGCCTGGGCCTCCGGACAGGGCTATGGCTACACCTTC
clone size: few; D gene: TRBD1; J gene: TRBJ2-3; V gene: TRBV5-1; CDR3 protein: CASSLDRGTDTQYF; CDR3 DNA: TGCGCCAGCAGCCTGGACAGGGGTACAGATACGCAGTATTTT
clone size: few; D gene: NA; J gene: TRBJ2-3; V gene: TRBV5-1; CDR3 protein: CASSLVARYTDTQYF; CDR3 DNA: TGCGCCAGCAGCTTGGTAGCGAGGTACACAGATACGCAGTATTTT
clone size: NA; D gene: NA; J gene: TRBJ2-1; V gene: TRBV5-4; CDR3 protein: CASTSPGGTEQFF; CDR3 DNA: TGTGCCAGCACCAGCCCAGGCGGGACAGAGCAGTTCTTC
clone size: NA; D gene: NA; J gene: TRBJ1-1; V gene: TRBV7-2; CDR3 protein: CASSLMTNTEAFF; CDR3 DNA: TGTGCCAGCAGCTTAATGACCAACACTGAAGCTTTCTTT
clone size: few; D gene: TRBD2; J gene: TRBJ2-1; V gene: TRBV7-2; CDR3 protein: CASSLLAGSSYNEQFF; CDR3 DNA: TGTGCCAGCAGCCTCCTAGCGGGTTCCTCCTACAATGAGCAGTTCTTC
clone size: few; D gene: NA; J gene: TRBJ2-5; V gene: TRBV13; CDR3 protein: CASSSAGPQYF; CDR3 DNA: TGTGCCAGCAGCTCCGCGGGCCCCCAGTACTTC
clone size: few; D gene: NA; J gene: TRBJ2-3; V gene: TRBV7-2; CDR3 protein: CASSTGSTDTQYF; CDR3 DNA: TGTGCCAGCAGCACGGGTAGCACAGATACGCAGTATTTT
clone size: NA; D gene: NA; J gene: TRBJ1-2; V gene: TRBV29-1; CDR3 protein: CSVGAGSGNYGYTF; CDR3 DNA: TGCAGCGTTGGGGCAGGGTCGGGCAACTATGGCTACACCTTC
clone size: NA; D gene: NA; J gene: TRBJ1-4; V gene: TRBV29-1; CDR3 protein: CSVVDSIVEKLFF; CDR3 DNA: TGCAGCGTTGTGGACAGTATAGTTGAAAAACTGTTTTTT
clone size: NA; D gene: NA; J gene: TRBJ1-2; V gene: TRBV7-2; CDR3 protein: CASTPQSRVGGYTF; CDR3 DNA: TGTGCCAGCACCCCCCAGTCCAGGGTAGGTGGCTACACCTTC
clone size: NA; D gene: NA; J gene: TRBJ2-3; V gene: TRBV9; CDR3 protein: CASSAGTKADTQYF; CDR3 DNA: TGTGCCAGCAGCGCCGGGACGAAGGCAGATACGCAGTATTTT
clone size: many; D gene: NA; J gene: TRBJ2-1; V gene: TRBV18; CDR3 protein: CASSPTGSEQFF; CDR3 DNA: TGTGCCAGCTCACCGACGGGGAGTGAGCAGTTCTTC
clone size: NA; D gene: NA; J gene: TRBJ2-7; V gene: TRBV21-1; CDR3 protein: CASRRVYEQYF; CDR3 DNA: TGTGCCAGCAGAAGGGTGTACGAGCAGTACTTC
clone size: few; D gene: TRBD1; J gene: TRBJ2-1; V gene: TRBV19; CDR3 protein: CASSRTGNEQFF; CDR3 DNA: TGTGCCAGTAGTAGGACAGGGAACGAGCAGTTCTTC
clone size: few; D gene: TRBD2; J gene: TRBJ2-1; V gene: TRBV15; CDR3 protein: CATSRGGGRGYNEQFF; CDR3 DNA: TGTGCCACCAGCAGAGGTGGAGGGAGGGGTTACAATGAGCAGTTCTTC
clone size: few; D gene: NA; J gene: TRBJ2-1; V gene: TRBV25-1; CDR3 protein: CASSESLVVANEQFF; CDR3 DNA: TGTGCCAGCAGTGAATCCCTCGTAGTAGCGAATGAGCAGTTCTTC
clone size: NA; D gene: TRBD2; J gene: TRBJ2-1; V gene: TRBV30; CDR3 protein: CAWSVLAGGPGEQFF; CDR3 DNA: TGTGCCTGGAGTGTCCTTGCGGGAGGGCCGGGTGAGCAGTTCTTC
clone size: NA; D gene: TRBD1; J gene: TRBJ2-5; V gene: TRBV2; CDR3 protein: CASRGQGGGQETQYF; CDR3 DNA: TGTGCCAGCAGGGGACAGGGAGGTGGGCAAGAGACCCAGTACTTC
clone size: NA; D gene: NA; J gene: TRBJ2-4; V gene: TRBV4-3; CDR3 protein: CASSQDNLAKNIQYF; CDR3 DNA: TGCGCCAGCAGCCAAGATAACTTAGCCAAAAACATTCAGTACTTC
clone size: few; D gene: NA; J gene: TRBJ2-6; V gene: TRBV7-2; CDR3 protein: CASSLTATSSGANVLTF; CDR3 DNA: TGTGCCAGCAGCTTGACAGCGACAAGCTCTGGGGCCAACGTCCTGACTTTC
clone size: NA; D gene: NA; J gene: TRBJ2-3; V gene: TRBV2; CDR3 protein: CASSRALGDTDTQYF; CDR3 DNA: TGTGCCAGCAGTAGGGCGCTGGGGGACACAGATACGCAGTATTTT
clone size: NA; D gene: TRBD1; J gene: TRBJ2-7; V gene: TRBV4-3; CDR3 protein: CASSLRAQGASEQYF; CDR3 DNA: TGCGCCAGCAGCCTTCGTGCACAGGGGGCGTCCGAGCAGTACTTC
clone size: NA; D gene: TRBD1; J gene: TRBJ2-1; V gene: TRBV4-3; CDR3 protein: CASSQTGSSYNEQFF; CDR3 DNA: TGCGCCAGCAGCCAGACAGGGAGCTCCTACAATGAGCAGTTCTTC
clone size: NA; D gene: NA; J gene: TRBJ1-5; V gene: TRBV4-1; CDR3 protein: CASSQVNRGGNQPQHF; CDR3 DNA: TGCGCCAGCAGCCAAGTGAATAGGGGTGGCAATCAGCCCCAGCATTTT
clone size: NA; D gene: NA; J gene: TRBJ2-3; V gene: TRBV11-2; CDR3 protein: CASSLLTWAQYF; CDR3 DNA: TGTGCCAGCAGCTTATTGACCTGGGCGCAGTATTTT
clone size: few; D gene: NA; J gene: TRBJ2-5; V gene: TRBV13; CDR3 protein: CASSLAGETQYF; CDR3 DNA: TGTGCCAGCAGCTTGGCCGGGGAGACCCAGTACTTC
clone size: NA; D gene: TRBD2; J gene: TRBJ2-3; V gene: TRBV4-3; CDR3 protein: CASSQQTGAGGTDTQYF; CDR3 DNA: TGCGCCAGCAGCCAACAGACAGGAGCGGGGGGCACAGATACGCAGTATTTT
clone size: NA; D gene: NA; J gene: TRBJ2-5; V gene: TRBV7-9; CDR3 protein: CASSLVESRETQYF; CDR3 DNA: TGTGCCAGCAGCTTAGTGGAGAGTAGGGAGACCCAGTACTTC
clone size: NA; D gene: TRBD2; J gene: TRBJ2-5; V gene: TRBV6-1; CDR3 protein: CASSDSPGLAGVKTQYF; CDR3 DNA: TGTGCCAGCAGTGATTCTCCGGGACTAGCGGGAGTGAAGACCCAGTACTTC
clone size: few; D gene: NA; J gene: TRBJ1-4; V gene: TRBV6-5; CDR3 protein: CASRRGAEKLFF; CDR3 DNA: TGTGCCAGCAGACGTGGGGCTGAAAAACTGTTTTTT
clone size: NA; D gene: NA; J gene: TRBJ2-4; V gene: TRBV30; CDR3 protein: CAWSVQQISTQYF; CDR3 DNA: TGTGCCTGGAGTGTACAGCAGATAAGCACTCAGTACTTC
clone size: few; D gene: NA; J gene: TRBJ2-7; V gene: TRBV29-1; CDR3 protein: CSVGGGSYEQYF; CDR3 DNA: TGCAGCGTTGGAGGAGGCTCCTACGAGCAGTACTTC
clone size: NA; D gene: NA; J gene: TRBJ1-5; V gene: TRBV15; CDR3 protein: CATSRDQNQPQHF; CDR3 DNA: TGTGCCACCAGCAGAGATCAAAATCAGCCCCAGCATTTT
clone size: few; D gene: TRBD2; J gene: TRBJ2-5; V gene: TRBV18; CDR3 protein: CASSPLPSGKGETQYF; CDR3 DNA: TGTGCCAGCTCACCTCTACCCAGCGGGAAGGGGGAGACCCAGTACTTC
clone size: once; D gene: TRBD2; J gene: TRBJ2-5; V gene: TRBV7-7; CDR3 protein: CASSLDLGLGRETQYF; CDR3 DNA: TGTGCCAGCAGCTTAGATCTTGGACTAGGAAGAGAGACCCAGTACTTC
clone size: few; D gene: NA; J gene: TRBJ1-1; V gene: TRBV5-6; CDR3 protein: CASSYEGHRSTEAFF; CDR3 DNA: TGTGCCAGCAGCTATGAGGGACACCGGAGCACTGAAGCTTTCTTT
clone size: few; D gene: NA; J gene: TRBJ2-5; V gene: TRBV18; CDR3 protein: CASSQNSNLQETQYF; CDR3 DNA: TGTGCCAGCTCGCAAAACAGTAATCTCCAAGAGACCCAGTACTTC
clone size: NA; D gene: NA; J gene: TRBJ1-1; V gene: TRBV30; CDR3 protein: CAWSVLVVGTEAFF; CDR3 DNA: TGTGCCTGGAGTGTACTCGTCGTGGGCACTGAAGCTTTCTTT
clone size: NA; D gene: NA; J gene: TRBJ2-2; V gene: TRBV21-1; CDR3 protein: CAANGSDPGTVNTGELFF; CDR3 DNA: TGTGCCGCTAACGGATCTGACCCCGGGACGGTGAACACCGGGGAGCTGTTTTTT
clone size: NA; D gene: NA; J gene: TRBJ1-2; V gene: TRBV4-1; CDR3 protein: CASSQASQGYGYTF; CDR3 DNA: TGCGCCAGCAGCCAAGCATCCCAGGGTTATGGCTACACCTTC
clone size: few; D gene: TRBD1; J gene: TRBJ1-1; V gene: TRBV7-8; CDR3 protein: CASSLDRGSVTEAFF; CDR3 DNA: TGTGCCAGCAGCTTAGACAGGGGAAGTGTCACTGAAGCTTTCTTT
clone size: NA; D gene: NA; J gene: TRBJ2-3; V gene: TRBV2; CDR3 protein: CASSEFSGNTDTQYF; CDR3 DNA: TGTGCCAGCAGTGAATTTAGCGGTAACACAGATACGCAGTATTTT
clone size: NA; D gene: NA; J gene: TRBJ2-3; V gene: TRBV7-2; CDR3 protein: CASSLPHRDTQYF; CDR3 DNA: TGTGCCAGCAGCCTCCCCCACCGGGATACGCAGTATTTT
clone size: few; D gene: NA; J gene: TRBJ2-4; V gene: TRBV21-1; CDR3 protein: CASSNTGEGKNIQYF; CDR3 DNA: TGTGCCAGCAGCAATACAGGGGAAGGCAAAAACATTCAGTACTTC
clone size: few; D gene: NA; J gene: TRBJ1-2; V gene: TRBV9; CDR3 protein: CASSAGHPMGGYTF; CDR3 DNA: TGTGCCAGCAGCGCGGGACATCCGATGGGGGGCTACACCTTC
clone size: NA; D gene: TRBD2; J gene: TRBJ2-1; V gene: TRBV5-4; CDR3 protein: CASSAASGRRNEQFF; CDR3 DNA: TGTGCCAGCAGCGCGGCGAGCGGGAGAAGGAATGAGCAGTTCTTC